This T cell receptor (beta chain) was retrieved from a study of cytomegalovirus exposure and HLA in healthy donors. Germline-derived CDR1 and CDR2 are SEHNR and FQNEAQ (reference sequence). CDR3 length: 15 residues. 13 Jbeta primers and 60 Vbeta primers were used for the PCR. Generated by immunoSEQ multiplex PCR, the TCRdb table keeps only in-frame clones and is missing some. The repertoire includes 95,000 to 150,000 clones, more than 60% of them detected once, and less than 2% sits in the top ten. The study's findings and limits: Follow-up analysis found HLA locus-dependent TCR association rates, highest for DRB1 and lowest for HLA-C. Using a false discovery rate of 0.05, a later analysis showed that approximately 16,000 TCR beta sequences were associated with HLA alleles. Researchers left out some V segments, among them TRBV6-2 and TRBV6-3, as indistinguishable. Both high specificity and high sensitivity reportedly marked the classifier's diagnosis of cytomegalovirus status.

A word on this clone: Antigen: not known. Sequence at one end of the junction differs from germline and may be a read error.

The rearrangement uses TRBV7-9 and TRBJ1-5, with 8 bases matching TRBD1. This receptor was identified in a man between 18 and 29 years old in good health and CMV-seronegative. Sequencing used PBMCs. The CDR3 protein is CSSSLGLDRVQPQHF. The DNA of the CDR3 is TGTTCCAGCAGCTTAGGATTGGACAGGGTTCAGCCCCAGCATTTT.